The entry below describes one T cell receptor (beta chain). The antigen is undetermined. This specimen includes other DNA sequences encoding the same CDR3. These data are taken from a study of shared clonotypes between healthy human individuals. The study's findings and limits: Naive subsets usually exceeded memory subsets in estimated richness.

Sequencing was at deep level. In the original analysis: In the immunoSEQ data, sequences were junction-only and lacked quality scores, so filtering differed. The repertoire was sequenced with immunoSEQ multiplex PCR; TCRdb's copy has only in-frame clones and lacks some. V and J calls and clone size follow that table, whereas D and trimming were derived from the DNA. The data show 2 million to 2.5 million clones, around 95% seen once. The germline V gene encodes CDR1 ENHRY and CDR2 SYGVKD. V was pared by 3 bases and J by 3 bases, with 3 bases between. The CDR3 is 11 amino acids. The sample taken for sequencing was naive CD4+ T cells sorted from blood. The subset denotes: CD45RA+ positively selected. This TCR was recovered from a man between 18 and 29 years old in good health. The genes are TRBV10-3 and TRBJ2-7, with D uncertain. CDR3 residues: CAISDNYEQYF. The CDR3 coding sequence is TGTGCCATCAGTGACAACTACGAGCAGTACTTC.